This T cell receptor (beta chain) was profiled in a study of T cells in Graves' hyperthyroidism and ophthalmopathy. From RNA transcripts, TCR beta CDR3 regions were amplified. The HTBI set primed first-round TCR CDR3 RT-PCR. TCRdb reanalysed the multiplex PCR reads using MiXCR and keeps one entry per CDR3 protein. The sample consists of 650,000 to 750,000 distinct CDR3 sequences, 11% to 15% of them appearing once. These patients, aged 18 to 65, had recently diagnosed hyperthyroidism lasting under 2 months. Each 10 ml fresh peripheral blood draw supplied the PBMCs. About this clonotype: Its target is not known.

General study findings and limits: Ophthalmopathy, as predicted by the model, came a median roughly 6.5 months after the prediction.

J gave up 1 base and V 0 bases, and 0 bases lay outside the gene matches. The CDR3 runs 17 residues. Germline CDR1 MNHNY, CDR2 SVGAGI (reference sequence). The rearrangement links TRBV6-6 to TRBJ2-1; 13 positions agree with TRBD2. Sequenced material: blood. This sequence was found in a woman under 30 with Graves' hyperthyroidism. CDR3 protein: CASSYSGLAGSYNEQFF. CDR3 DNA sequence: TGTGCCAGCAGTTACTCGGGACTAGCGGGATCCTACAATGAGCAGTTCTTC.